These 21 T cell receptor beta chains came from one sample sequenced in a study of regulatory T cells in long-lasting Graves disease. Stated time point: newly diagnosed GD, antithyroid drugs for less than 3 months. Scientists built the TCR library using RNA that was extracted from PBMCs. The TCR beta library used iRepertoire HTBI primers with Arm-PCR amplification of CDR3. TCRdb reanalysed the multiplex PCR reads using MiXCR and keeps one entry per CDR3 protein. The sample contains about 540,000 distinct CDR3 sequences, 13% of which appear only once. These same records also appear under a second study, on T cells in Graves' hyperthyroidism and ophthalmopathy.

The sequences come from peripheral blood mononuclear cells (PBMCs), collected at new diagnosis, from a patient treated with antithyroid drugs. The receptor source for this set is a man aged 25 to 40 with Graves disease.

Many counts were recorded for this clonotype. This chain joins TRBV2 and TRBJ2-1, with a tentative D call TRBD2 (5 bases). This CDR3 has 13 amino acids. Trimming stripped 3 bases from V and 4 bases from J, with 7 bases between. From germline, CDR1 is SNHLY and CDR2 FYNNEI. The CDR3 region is CASSEEVYNEQFF. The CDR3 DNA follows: TGTGCCAGCAGTGAGGAGGTTTACAATGAGCAGTTCTTC.

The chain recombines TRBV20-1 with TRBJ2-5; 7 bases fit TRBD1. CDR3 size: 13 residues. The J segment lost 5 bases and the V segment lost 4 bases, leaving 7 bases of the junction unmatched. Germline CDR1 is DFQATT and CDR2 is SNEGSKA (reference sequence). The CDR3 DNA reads TGCAGTGCTAAGGGGGCGCAGGGGGAGACCCAGTACTTC. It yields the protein CSAKGAQGETQYF.

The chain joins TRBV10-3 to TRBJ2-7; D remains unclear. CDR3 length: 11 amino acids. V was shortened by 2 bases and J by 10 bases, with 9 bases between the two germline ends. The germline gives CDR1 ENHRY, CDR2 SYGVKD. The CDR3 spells CAISEALEQYF. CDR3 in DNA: TGTGCCATCAGTGAGGCGTTAGAACAGTACTTC.

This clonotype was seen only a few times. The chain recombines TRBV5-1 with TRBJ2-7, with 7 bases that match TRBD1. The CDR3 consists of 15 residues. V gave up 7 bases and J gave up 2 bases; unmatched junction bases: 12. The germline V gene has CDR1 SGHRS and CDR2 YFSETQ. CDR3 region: CASGRLGQPAYEQYF. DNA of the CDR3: TGCGCCAGCGGACGCCTGGGACAGCCGGCCTACGAGCAGTACTTC. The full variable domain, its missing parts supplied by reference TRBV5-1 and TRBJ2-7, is KAGVTQTPRYLIKTRGQQVTLSCSPISGHRSVSWYQQTPGQGLQFLFEYFSETQRNKGNFPGRFSGRQFSNSRSEMNVSTLELGDSALYLCASGRLGQPAYEQYFGPGTRLTVT.

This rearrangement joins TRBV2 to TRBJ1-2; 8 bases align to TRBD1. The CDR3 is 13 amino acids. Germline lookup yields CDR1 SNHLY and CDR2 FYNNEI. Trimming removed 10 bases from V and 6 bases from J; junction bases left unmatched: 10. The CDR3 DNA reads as TGTGCCAACGAAATCGACAGGGGAAATGGCTACACCTTC. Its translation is CANEIDRGNGYTF.

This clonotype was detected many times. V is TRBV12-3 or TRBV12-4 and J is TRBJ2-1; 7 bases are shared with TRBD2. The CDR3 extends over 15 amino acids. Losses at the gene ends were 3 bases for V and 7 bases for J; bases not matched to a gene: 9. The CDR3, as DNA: TGTGCCAGCAGTTTCAGGAGCGGGACCTCGAATGAGCAGTTCTTC. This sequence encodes CASSFRSGTSNEQFF.

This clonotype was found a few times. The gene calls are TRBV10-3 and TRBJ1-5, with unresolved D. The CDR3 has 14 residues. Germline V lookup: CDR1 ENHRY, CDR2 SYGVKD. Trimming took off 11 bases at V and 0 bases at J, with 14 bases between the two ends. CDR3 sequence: CAVRAGDSNQPQHF. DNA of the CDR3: TGTGCCGTGAGAGCCGGGGATAGCAATCAGCCCCAGCATTTT.

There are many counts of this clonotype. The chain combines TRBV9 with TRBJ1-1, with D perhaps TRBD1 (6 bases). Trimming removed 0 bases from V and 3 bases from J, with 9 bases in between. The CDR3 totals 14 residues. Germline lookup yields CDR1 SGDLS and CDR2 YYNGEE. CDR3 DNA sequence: TGTGCCAGCAGCGTAGGGGGGGCGGACACTGAAGCTTTCTTT. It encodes CASSVGGADTEAFF.

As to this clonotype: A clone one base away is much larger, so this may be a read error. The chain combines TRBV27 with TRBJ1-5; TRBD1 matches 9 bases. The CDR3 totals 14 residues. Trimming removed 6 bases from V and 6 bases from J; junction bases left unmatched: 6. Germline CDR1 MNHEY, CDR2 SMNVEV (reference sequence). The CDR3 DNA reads TGTGCCAGCAGCAGGACAGGGGTAAGTCAGCCCCAGCATTTT. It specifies CASSRTGVSQPQHF.

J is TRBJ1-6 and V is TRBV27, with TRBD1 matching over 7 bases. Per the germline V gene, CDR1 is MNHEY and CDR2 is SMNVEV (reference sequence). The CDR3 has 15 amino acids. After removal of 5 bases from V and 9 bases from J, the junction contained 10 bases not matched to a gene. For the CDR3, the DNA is TGTGCCAGCAGTCTGAACAGGGGTGGAGGTTCACCCCTCCACTTT. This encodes CASSLNRGGGSPLHF.

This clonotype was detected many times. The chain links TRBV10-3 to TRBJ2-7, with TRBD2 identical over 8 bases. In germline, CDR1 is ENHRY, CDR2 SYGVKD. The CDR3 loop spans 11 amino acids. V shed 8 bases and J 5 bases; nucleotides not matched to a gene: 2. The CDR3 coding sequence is TGTGCCATCGGGACTAGTGACGAGCAGTACTTC. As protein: CAIGTSDEQYF.

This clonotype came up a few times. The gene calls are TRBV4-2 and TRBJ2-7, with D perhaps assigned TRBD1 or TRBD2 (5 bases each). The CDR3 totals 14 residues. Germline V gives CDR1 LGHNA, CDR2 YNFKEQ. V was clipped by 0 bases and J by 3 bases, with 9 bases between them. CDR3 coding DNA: TGTGCCAGCAGCCAAGAACGGGGCAGCTACGAGCAGTACTTC. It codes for CASSQERGSYEQYF.

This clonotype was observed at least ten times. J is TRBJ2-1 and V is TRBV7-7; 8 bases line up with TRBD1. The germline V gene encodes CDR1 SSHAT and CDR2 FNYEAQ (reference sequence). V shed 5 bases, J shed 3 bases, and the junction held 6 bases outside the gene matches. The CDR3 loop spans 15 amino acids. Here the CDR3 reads CASSPGTGNYNEQFF. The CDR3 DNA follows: TGTGCCAGCAGCCCCGGGACAGGTAACTACAATGAGCAGTTCTTC.

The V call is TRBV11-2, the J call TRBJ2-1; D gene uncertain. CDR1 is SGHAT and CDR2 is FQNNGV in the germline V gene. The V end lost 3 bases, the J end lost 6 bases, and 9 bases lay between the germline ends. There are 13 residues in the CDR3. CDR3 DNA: TGTGCCAGCAGCTTGCCCGCCGTCAATGAGCAGTTCTTC. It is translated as CASSLPAVNEQFF.

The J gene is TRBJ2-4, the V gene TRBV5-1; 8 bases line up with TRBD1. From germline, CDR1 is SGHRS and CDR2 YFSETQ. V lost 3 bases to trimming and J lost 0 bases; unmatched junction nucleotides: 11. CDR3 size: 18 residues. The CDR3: CASSSNRGEGLAKNIQYF. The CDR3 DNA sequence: TGCGCCAGCAGCTCGAACAGGGGGGAAGGTCTAGCCAAAAACATTCAGTACTTC.

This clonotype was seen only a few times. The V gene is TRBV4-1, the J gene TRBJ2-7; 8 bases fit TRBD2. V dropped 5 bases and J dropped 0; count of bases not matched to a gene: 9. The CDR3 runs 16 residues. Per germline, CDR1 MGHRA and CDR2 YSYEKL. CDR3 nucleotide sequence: TGCGCCAGCAGCTCGCTAGCGGGTGCCAGCTCCTACGAGCAGTACTTC. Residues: CASSSLAGASSYEQYF.

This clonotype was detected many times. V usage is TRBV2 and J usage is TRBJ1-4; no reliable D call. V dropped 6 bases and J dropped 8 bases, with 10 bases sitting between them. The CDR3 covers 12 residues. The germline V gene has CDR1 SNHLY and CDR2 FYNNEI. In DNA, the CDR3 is TGTGCCAGCAGCGTCCGGGGAGAAAAACTGTTTTTT. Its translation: CASSVRGEKLFF.

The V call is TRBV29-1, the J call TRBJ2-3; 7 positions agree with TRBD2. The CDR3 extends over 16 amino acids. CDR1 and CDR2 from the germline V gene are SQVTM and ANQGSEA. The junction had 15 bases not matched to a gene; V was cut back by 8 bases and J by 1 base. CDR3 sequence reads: CSYHMGGMGGTDTQYF. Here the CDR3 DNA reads TGCAGCTATCATATGGGAGGGATGGGGGGCACAGATACGCAGTATTTT.

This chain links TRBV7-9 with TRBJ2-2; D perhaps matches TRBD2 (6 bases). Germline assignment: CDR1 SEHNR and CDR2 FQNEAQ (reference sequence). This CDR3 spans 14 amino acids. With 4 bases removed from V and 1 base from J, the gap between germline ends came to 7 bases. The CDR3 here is CASSWRENTGELFF. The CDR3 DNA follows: TGTGCCAGCAGCTGGCGGGAGAACACCGGGGAGCTGTTTTTT. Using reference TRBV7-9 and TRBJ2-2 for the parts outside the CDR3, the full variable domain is DTGVSQNPRHKITKRGQNVTFRCDPISEHNRLYWYRQTLGQGPEFLTYFQNEAQLEKSRLLSDRFSAERPKGSFSTLEIQRTEQGDSAMYLCASSWRENTGELFFGEGSRLTVL.

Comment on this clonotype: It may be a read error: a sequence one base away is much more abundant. CDR3 loop: CAWSHGLHNEQYF. The CDR3 DNA sequence: TGTGCCTGGAGCCACGGACTTCACAATGAGCAGTACTTC. The chain is built from TRBV30 and TRBJ2-4; tentatively, D is TRBD2 (5 bases). The CDR3 covers 13 residues. Trimming removed 3 bases from V and 13 bases from J, with 19 bases in between. Germline assignment: CDR1 GTSNPN and CDR2 SVGIG (reference sequence).

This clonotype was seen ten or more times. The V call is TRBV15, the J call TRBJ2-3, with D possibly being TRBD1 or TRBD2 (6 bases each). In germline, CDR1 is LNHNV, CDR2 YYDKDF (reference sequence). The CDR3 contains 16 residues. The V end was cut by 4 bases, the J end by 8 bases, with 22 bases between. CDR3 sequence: CATSTSRLARGGTQYF. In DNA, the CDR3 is TGTGCCACCAGCACTTCAAGGCTAGCGAGAGGGGGTACGCAGTATTTT.